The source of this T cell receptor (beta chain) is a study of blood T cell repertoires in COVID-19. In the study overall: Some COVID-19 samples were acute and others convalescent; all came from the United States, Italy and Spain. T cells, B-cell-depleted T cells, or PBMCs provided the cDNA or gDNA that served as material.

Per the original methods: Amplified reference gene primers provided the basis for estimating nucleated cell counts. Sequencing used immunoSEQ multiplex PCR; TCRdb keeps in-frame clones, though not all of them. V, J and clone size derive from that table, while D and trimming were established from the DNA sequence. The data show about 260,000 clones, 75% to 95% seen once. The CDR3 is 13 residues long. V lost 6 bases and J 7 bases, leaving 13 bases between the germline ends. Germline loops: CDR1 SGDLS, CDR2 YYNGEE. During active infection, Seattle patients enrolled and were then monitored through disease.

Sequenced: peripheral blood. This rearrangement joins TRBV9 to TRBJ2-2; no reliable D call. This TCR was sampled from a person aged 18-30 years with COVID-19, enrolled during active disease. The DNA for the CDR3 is TGTGCCAGCAACGGTCTCCTCGGCGGGGAGCTGTTTTTT. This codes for CASNGLLGGELFF.